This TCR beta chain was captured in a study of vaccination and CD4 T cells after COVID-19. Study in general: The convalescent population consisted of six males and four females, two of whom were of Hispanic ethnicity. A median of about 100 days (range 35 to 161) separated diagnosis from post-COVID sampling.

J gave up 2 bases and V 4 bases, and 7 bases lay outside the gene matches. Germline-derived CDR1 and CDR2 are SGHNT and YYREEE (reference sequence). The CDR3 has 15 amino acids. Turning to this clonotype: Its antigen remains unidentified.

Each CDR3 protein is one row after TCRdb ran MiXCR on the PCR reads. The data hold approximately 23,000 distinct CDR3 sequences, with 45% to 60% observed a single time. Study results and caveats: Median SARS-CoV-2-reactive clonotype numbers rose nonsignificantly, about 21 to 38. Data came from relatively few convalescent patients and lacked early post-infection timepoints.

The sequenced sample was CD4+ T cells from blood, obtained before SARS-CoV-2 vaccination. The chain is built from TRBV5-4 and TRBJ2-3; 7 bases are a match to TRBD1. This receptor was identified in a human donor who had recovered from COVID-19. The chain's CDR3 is CASSNRDRVTDTQYF. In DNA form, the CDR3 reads TGTGCCAGCAGCAACCGGGACAGAGTCACAGATACGCAGTATTTT.